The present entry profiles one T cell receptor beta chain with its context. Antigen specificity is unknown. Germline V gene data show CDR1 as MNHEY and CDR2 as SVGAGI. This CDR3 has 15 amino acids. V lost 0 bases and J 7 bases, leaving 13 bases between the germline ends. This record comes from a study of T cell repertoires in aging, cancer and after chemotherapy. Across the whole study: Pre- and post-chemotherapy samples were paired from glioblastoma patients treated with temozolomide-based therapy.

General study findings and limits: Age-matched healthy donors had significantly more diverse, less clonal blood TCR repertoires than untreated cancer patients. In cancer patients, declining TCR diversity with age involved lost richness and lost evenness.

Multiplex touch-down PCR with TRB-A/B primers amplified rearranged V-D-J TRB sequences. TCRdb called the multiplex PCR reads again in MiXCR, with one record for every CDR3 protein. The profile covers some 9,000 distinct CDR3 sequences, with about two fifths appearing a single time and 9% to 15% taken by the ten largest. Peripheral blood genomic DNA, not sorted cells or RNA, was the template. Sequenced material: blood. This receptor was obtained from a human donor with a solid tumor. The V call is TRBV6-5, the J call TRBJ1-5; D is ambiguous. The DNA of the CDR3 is TGTGCCAGCAGTTACTCAGGTGGAAGCAGCCAGCCCCAGCATTTT. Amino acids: CASSYSGGSSQPQHF.